This T cell receptor (beta chain) stems from a study of low-dose radiotherapy and immunotherapy resistance in tumors. Looking at the study overall: Intravenously given cyclophosphamide 200 mg/m2 followed a two-week schedule that placed each dose one day before radiation and immunotherapy. From cycle 1 day 1, patients took oral aspirin 300 mg every day for four cycles.

With TRAV- and TRBV-specific primers, first-strand cDNA was made, covering the alpha and beta chains. A constant-region primer paired with the V-primer adapter amplified TCRs over roughly 18 PCR cycles. With in vitro transcription, the isolated mRNA was amplified. A single record per CDR3 protein comes from TCRdb applying MiXCR to the reads. Of 13,000 to 15,000 distinct CDR3 sequences listed, approximately 50% are singletons. The germline gives CDR1 MNHEY, CDR2 SVGEGT. The CDR3 extends over 16 amino acids. Trimming at V came to 6 bases and at J to 4 bases, leaving 8 bases not matched to a gene. The chain recombines TRBV6-2 or TRBV6-3 with TRBJ2-2, with 10 bases fitting TRBD2. The TCR was taken from a human donor with advanced metastatic prostate, ovarian, gallbladder or colorectal cancer (not recorded which). This table probably holds off-target reads from a library built for another chain. CDR3 sequence reads: CASRTLAGVGTGELFF. CDR3 in DNA: TGTGCCAGCAGGACCCTAGCGGGGGTAGGCACCGGGGAGCTGTTTTTT.